The clone carrying this TCR beta chain came up many times. Assay: immunoSEQ multiplex PCR; the TCRdb copy retains only in-frame clones and omits some. Seen here are almost 300,000 clones, roughly nine tenths observed once, and the top ten hold roughly 10%. These data originate in a study of blood T cell repertoires in COVID-19. Study-level information: Sources were T cells, B-cell-depleted T cells, or PBMCs; the material itself was cDNA or gDNA.

Trimming took off 4 bases at V and 1 base at J, with 11 bases between the two ends. The germline gives CDR1 MDHEN, CDR2 SYDVKM. CDR3 length: 15 residues. Source material: peripheral blood. This sequence originates from a woman in her twenties or thirties with COVID-19, enrolled during active disease. The chain carries TRBV28 and TRBJ2-1, with D possibly being TRBD1 (6 bases). The CDR3 loop reads CASSWRGQSYNEQFF. CDR3 in DNA: TGTGCCAGCAGTTGGAGAGGACAGTCCTACAATGAGCAGTTCTTC.